This TCR beta chain was observed in a study of T cell responses to AZD1222 COVID-19 vaccine. Study-wide points: Baseline antibody screening turned up just a handful of seropositive AZD1222 recipients.

Only in-frame clones appear in the TCRdb table, and some are missing; sequencing was by immunoSEQ multiplex PCR. The repertoire holds 95,000 to 120,000 clones, with about 86% as singletons. Germline CDR1 is SGHNT and CDR2 is YENEEA. Unmatched junction bases numbered 4, after V lost 3 bases and J lost 1 base. The CDR3 is made up of 15 amino acids. This clone was detected once. Its antigen remains unidentified. The sample consisted of peripheral blood, taken on day 0 of AZD1222 vaccination. The rearrangement links TRBV11-3 to TRBJ2-3, with TRBD2 matching 7 bases. This receptor was taken from an adult in good health. The DNA of the CDR3 is TGTGCCAGCAGCTTTAGCGGGTCGGGCACAGATACGCAGTATTTT. It codes for CASSFSGSGTDTQYF. The full variable domain, in which reference TRBV11-3 and TRBJ2-3 provide the parts outside the CDR3, is EAGVVQSPRYKIIEKKQPVAFWCNPISGHNTLYWYLQNLGQGPELLIRYENEEAVDDSQLPKDRFSAERLKGVDSTLKIQPAELGDSAVYLCASSFSGSGTDTQYFGPGTRLTVL.